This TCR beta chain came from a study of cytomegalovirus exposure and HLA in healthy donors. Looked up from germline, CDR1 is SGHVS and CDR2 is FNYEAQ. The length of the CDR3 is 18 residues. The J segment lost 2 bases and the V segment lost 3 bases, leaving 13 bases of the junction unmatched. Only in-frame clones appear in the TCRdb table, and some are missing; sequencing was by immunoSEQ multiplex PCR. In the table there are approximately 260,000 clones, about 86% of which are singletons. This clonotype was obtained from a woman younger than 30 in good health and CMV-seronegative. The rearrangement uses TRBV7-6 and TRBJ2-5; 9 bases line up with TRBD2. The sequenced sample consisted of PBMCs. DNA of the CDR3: TGTGCCAGCAGCTTCGCAGCGATTAGACTAGCGGAGCAAGAGACCCAGTACTTC. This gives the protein CASSFAAIRLAEQETQYF.